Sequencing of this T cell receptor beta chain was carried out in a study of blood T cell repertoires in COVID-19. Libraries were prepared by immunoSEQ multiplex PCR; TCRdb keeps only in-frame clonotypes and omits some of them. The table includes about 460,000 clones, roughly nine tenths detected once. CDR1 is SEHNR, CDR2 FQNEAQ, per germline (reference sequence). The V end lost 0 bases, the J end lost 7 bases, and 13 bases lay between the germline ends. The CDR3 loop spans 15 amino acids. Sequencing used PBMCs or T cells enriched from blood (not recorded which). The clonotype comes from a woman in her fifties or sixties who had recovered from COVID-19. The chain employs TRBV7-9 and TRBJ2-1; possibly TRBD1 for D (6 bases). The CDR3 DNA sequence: TGTGCCAGCAGCTTAGCGGGGTGGCAGGGGAATGAGCAGTTCTTC. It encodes CASSLAGWQGNEQFF.